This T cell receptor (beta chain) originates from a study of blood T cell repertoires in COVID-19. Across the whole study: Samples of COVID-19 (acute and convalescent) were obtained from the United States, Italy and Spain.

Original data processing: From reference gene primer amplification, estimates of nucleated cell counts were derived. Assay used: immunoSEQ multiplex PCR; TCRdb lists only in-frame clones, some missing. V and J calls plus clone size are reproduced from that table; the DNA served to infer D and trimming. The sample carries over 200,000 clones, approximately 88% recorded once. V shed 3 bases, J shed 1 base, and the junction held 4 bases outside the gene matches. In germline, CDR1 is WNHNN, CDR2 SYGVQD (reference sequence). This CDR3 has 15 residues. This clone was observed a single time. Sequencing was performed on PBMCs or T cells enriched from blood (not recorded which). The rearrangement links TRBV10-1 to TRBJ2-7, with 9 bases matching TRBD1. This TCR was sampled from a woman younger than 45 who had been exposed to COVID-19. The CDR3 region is CASSDGQGKSYEQYF. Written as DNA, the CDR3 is TGCGCCAGCAGTGATGGACAGGGGAAGTCCTACGAGCAGTACTTC.